These 27 T cell receptor beta chains were all obtained from the same sample, sequenced in a study of blood T cell repertoires in COVID-19. TCRdb's table, derived via immunoSEQ multiplex PCR, lists solely in-frame clones and lacks some. The table shows 250,000 to 350,000 clones, with almost 90% occurring only once. The specimen sequenced was peripheral blood. These receptor sequences come from a woman aged 25 to 45 with COVID-19, enrolled during active disease.

CDR3 amino acids: CASSQDGQGNQPQHF. In DNA form, the CDR3 reads TGCGCCAGCAGCCAAGATGGACAGGGCAATCAGCCCCAGCATTTT. V is TRBV4-1 and J is TRBJ1-5, with TRBD1 identical over 7 bases. With 0 bases clipped from V and 2 bases from J, the junction kept 1 base outside the gene matches. The germline V gene encodes CDR1 MGHRA and CDR2 YSYEKL. The CDR3 has 15 amino acids.

V usage is TRBV24-1 and J usage is TRBJ1-2, with 10 bases identical to TRBD1. There are 17 residues in the CDR3. Germline V gives CDR1 KGHDR, CDR2 SFDVKD. V lost 5 bases, J lost 2 bases, and 10 bases stayed unmatched. The CDR3 here is CATSGPTRDRGNYGYTF. The CDR3 coding sequence is TGTGCCACCAGTGGTCCCACTCGGGACAGGGGAAACTATGGCTACACCTTC.

The chain is built from TRBV2 and TRBJ2-4, with 10 bases identical to TRBD1. The CDR3 totals 13 residues. V was pared by 5 bases and J by 8 bases, with 3 bases of the junction left unmatched. Germline V gene data show CDR1 as SNHLY and CDR2 as FYNNEI. The CDR3 region has the DNA TGTGCCAGCAGTCCCGGGACAGGGGACATTCAGTACTTC. This gives the protein CASSPGTGDIQYF.

The rearrangement links TRBV30 to TRBJ1-2; a possible D gene is TRBD1 (6 bases). Deletions cut 0 bases from V and 5 bases from J, with 10 bases between. The CDR3 extends over 13 amino acids. Per germline, CDR1 GTSNPN and CDR2 SVGIG (reference sequence). The CDR3 DNA is TGTGCCTGGAGTGTAAAGGGGGTTTATGGCTACACCTTC. It yields the protein CAWSVKGVYGYTF.

The V gene is TRBV15, the J gene TRBJ1-2; D is unclear. V dropped 0 bases and J dropped 7 bases, with 12 bases sitting between them. Germline V CDR1 and CDR2: LNHNV, YYDKDF (reference sequence). The CDR3 runs 14 residues. CDR3 region: CATSRDPGLGGYTF. The CDR3 region has the DNA TGTGCCACCAGCAGAGATCCCGGGTTGGGTGGCTACACCTTC.

This CDR3 is CASSKTGTGANVLTF. For the CDR3, the DNA is TGTGCCAGCAGTAAGACAGGGACTGGGGCCAACGTCCTGACTTTC. This rearrangement joins TRBV6-5 to TRBJ2-6, with 7 bases fitting TRBD1. V trimming: 5 bases; J trimming: 2 bases; junction bases outside the gene matches: 3. Germline CDR1 MNHEY, CDR2 SVGAGI. The CDR3 spans 15 residues.

The chain has TRBV5-6 and TRBJ2-3; D is possibly TRBD1 (6 bases). CDR3 length equals 16 residues. V shed 0 bases and J shed 3 bases, with 14 bases lying between them. Germline V gene sequence: CDR1 SGHDT, CDR2 YYEEEE. CDR3 nucleotide sequence: TGTGCCAGCAGCTTGGTTGGGGGCGTAGGTACAGATACGCAGTATTTT. Translated, it gives CASSLVGGVGTDTQYF.

CDR3 sequence: CAWRAPNEQFF. The CDR3 region has the DNA TGTGCCTGGAGAGCTCCCAATGAGCAGTTCTTC. The rearrangement joins TRBV30 to TRBJ2-1; no definite D call. Germline CDR1 and CDR2: GTSNPN and SVGIG (reference sequence). Between the trimmed V and J ends, which lost 3 bases and 6 bases, there was a span of 6 bases. This CDR3 has 11 amino acids.

Turning to this clone: One end of the junction varies from germline; a read error may be responsible. The rearrangement uses TRBV27 and TRBJ2-3; 9 bases align to TRBD2. The CDR3 has 17 amino acids. In germline, CDR1 is MNHEY, CDR2 SMNVEV (reference sequence). CDR3: CASSLFGPSGGTDTQYF. The CDR3 nucleotides are TGTGCCAGCAGCTTATTCGGGCCTAGCGGGGGCACAGATACGCAGTATTTT.

The DNA of the CDR3 is TGTGCCAGCAGCAACCTCGGGCTAGCGGGAAACTACGAGCAGTACTTC. This encodes CASSNLGLAGNYEQYF. The chain has TRBV27 and TRBJ2-7; 9 nucleotides line up with TRBD2. CDR3 length equals 16 residues. V lost 6 bases and J lost 3; bases outside the gene matches: 12. CDR1 MNHEY and CDR2 SMNVEV come from the germline V gene (reference sequence).

V gene TRBV13 combines with J gene TRBJ1-1; no definite D call. The germline V and J ends were trimmed by 6 bases and 7 bases, with 12 bases remaining between them. Germline lookup yields CDR1 PRHDT and CDR2 FYEKMQ (reference sequence). CDR3 length equals 12 residues. The CDR3, as DNA: TGTGCCAGCAGGTGGAGGGTTGGTGAAGCTTTCTTT. Its protein product is CASRWRVGEAFF.

J is TRBJ2-7 and V is TRBV7-9; no reliable D call. V was clipped by 5 bases and J by 0 bases, with 8 bases between them. Per the germline V gene, CDR1 is SEHNR and CDR2 is FQNEAQ (reference sequence). The CDR3 extends over 13 amino acids. CDR3: CASSRLISYEQYF. CDR3 in DNA: TGTGCCAGCAGCCGACTGATCTCCTACGAGCAGTACTTC. Together with reference TRBV7-9 and TRBJ2-7, the CDR3 gives the full variable domain: DTGVSQNPRHKITKRGQNVTFRCDPISEHNRLYWYRQTLGQGPEFLTYFQNEAQLEKSRLLSDRFSAERPKGSFSTLEIQRTEQGDSAMYLCASSRLISYEQYFGPGTRLTVT.

The chain uses TRBV29-1 and TRBJ2-7; possible D gene TRBD1, 6 bases. The CDR3 consists of 12 residues. Trimming took 5 bases from V and 6 from J, leaving 14 bases between them. Germline V CDR1 and CDR2: SQVTM, ANQGSEA. DNA of the CDR3: TGCAGCGTTCGAGGGGGTCCTTTCGAGCAGTACTTC. It encodes CSVRGGPFEQYF.

The rearrangement links TRBV5-1 to TRBJ2-4; TRBD1 matches at 10 bases. Germline V CDR1 and CDR2: SGHRS, YFSETQ. The V gene end was trimmed by 0 bases and the J gene end by 7 bases; junction bases not matched to a gene: 10. The CDR3 is made up of 17 amino acids. CDR3 nucleotides: TGCGCCAGCAGCTTGGTAGGGGACAGGGGCAGGCGGAACATTCAGTACTTC. This gives the protein CASSLVGDRGRRNIQYF. Combining the CDR3 with reference TRBV5-1 and TRBJ2-4 gives the whole variable domain KAGVTQTPRYLIKTRGQQVTLSCSPISGHRSVSWYQQTPGQGLQFLFEYFSETQRNKGNFPGRFSGRQFSNSRSEMNVSTLELGDSALYLCASSLVGDRGRRNIQYFGAGTRLSVL.

The V and J genes are TRBV27 and TRBJ2-7; perhaps TRBD1 as D (5 bases). The CDR3 runs 13 residues. The V end was cut by 3 bases, the J end by 6 bases, with 12 bases between. The germline CDR1 and CDR2 sequences are MNHEY and SMNVEV (reference sequence). Written as DNA, the CDR3 is TGTGCCAGCAGTTTGGGAACAGGCTCCGAGCAGTACTTC. This encodes CASSLGTGSEQYF.

The chain couples TRBV27 to TRBJ2-1; D perhaps matches TRBD2 (6 bases). V gave up 0 bases and J gave up 8 bases, with 11 bases separating them. The CDR3 is 14 amino acids. The germline V gene encodes CDR1 MNHEY and CDR2 SMNVEV (reference sequence). This CDR3 reads CASSLSGTGDEQFF. The CDR3 coding sequence is TGTGCCAGCAGTTTATCCGGGACGGGGGATGAGCAGTTCTTC.

Remarks on this clone: Other DNA sequences in this sample translate to the same CDR3. This chain links TRBV30 with TRBJ1-5, with D unresolved. V was cut by 0 bases and J by 2 bases, with 8 bases left in between. Germline assignment: CDR1 GTSNPN and CDR2 SVGIG (reference sequence). The CDR3 consists of 14 residues. The CDR3 bases are TGTGCCTGGAGTGTACGGGTAGGCAATCAGCCCCAGCATTTT. It is translated as CAWSVRVGNQPQHF.

This clone was found a few times. This chain connects TRBV6-4 to TRBJ2-3; perhaps TRBD1 as D (6 bases). V was cut by 2 bases and J by 1 base, with 13 bases left in between. The CDR3 loop spans 16 amino acids. CDR1 and CDR2 from the germline V gene are MRHNA and SNTAGT. The CDR3 protein is CASSDTPGARTDTQYF. In DNA form, the CDR3 reads TGTGCCAGCAGTGACACCCCAGGGGCTCGCACAGATACGCAGTATTTT.

The chain links TRBV6-1 to TRBJ1-2; D uncertain. The germline CDR1 and CDR2 sequences are MNHNS and SASEGT. V lost 0 bases, J lost 7 bases, and 18 bases lay in between. The CDR3 is 16 amino acids. The CDR3 DNA is TGTGCCAGCAGTGAAGCGGGTTGGTTGAGGGAGGCTGGCTACACCTTC. As protein: CASSEAGWLREAGYTF.

The chain combines TRBV24-1 with TRBJ2-1; D might be TRBD2 (6 bases). The CDR3 contains 12 residues. Looked up from germline, CDR1 is KGHDR and CDR2 is SFDVKD. The germline V and J ends were trimmed by 5 bases and 6 bases, with 7 bases remaining between them. The CDR3 DNA sequence: TGTGCCACCAGTGGGGGGGTCAATGAGCAGTTCTTC. It is translated as CATSGGVNEQFF.

The chain recombines TRBV5-8 with TRBJ2-7; 10 bases fit TRBD1. The germline CDR1 and CDR2 sequences are SGHTS and YDEGEE. The CDR3 consists of 14 residues. V gave up 6 bases and J gave up 0 bases; unmatched junction bases: 3. CDR3 sequence reads: CASTRTGGSYEQYF. The DNA of the CDR3 is TGTGCCAGCACCCGGACAGGGGGCTCCTACGAGCAGTACTTC.

V usage is TRBV3-1 (or the pseudogene TRBV3-2) and J usage is TRBJ2-1, with TRBD2 matching 13 bases. This CDR3 is 16 amino acids long. Germline V gene lookup returns CDR1 LGHDT and CDR2 YNNKEL (reference sequence). Unmatched junction bases numbered 9, after V lost 5 bases and J lost 8 bases. The CDR3 loop is CASSALLAGGPDEQFF. DNA of the CDR3: TGTGCCAGCAGCGCCCTACTAGCGGGAGGGCCGGATGAGCAGTTCTTC.

This chain joins TRBV5-1 and TRBJ1-2, with 7 bases matching TRBD1. J gave up 2 bases and V 7 bases, and 5 bases lay outside the gene matches. Germline V CDR1 and CDR2: SGHRS, YFSETQ. The CDR3 has 13 amino acids. The CDR3 spells CASRRQGNYGYTF. The CDR3 DNA reads TGCGCCAGCCGCCGACAGGGAAACTATGGCTACACCTTC.

The chain combines TRBV18 with TRBJ2-3; D is unclear. Germline CDR1 is KGHSH and CDR2 is LQKENI. V shed 3 bases and J shed 2 bases, with 6 bases lying between them. CDR3 size: 13 residues. The chain's CDR3 is CASSPGPTDTQYF. The CDR3 DNA reads TGTGCCAGCTCACCTGGCCCCACAGATACGCAGTATTTT.

V usage is TRBV28 and J usage is TRBJ1-5; perhaps TRBD1 as D (5 bases). This CDR3 region has 14 residues. In germline, CDR1 is MDHEN, CDR2 SYDVKM. The germline V and J ends were trimmed by 2 bases and 3 bases, with 8 bases remaining between them. The CDR3 is CASSLGGTNQPQHF. The CDR3 DNA reads TGTGCCAGCAGTTTAGGGGGGACCAATCAGCCCCAGCATTTT.

The chain links TRBV6-5 to TRBJ2-7, with 7 positions matching TRBD1. This CDR3 region has 14 residues. The ends lost 6 bases at V and 2 bases at J; junction bases unmatched: 7. Germline assignment: CDR1 MNHEY and CDR2 SVGAGI. Here the CDR3 reads CASSKTGFAYEQYF. The CDR3 nucleotides are TGTGCCAGCAGCAAGACAGGGTTTGCCTACGAGCAGTACTTC.

The chain couples TRBV28 to TRBJ1-2, with D possibly matching TRBD1 (6 bases). Germline values: CDR1 MDHEN, CDR2 SYDVKM. This CDR3 is 17 amino acids long. Trimming removed 2 bases from V and 2 bases from J, with 18 bases in between. CDR3 in amino acids: CASSLNGGRNQNYGYTF. The DNA for the CDR3 is TGTGCCAGCAGTTTAAACGGGGGGCGAAACCAGAACTATGGCTACACCTTC.